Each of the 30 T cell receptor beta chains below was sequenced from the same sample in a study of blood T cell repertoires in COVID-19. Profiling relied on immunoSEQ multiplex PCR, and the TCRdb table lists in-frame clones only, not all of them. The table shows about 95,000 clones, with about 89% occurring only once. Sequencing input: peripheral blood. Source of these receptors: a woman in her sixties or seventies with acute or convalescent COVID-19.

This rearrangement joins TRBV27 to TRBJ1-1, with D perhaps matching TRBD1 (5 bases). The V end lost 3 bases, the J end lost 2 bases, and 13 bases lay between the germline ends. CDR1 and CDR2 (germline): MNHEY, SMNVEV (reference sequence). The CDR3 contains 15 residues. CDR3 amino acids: CASSLGGSGNTEAFF. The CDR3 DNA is TGTGCCAGCAGTTTGGGGGGATCGGGAAACACTGAAGCTTTCTTT.

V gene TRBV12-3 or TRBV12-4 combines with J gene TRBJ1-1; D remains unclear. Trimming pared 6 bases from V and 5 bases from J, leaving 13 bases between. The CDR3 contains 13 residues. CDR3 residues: CASSRAGETEAFF. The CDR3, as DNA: TGTGCCAGCAGCCGAGCCGGGGAAACTGAAGCTTTCTTT.

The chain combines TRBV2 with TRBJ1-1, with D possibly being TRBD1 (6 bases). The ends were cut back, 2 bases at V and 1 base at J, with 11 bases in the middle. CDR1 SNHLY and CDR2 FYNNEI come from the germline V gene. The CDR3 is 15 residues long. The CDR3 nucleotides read TGTGCCAGCAGTGAACAGGGGAAACGGAACACTGAAGCTTTCTTT. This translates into CASSEQGKRNTEAFF. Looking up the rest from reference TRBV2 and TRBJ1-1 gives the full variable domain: EPEVTQTPSHQVTQMGQEVILRCVPISNHLYFYWYRQILGQKVEFLVSFYNNEISEKSEIFDDQFSVERPDGSNFTLKIRSTKLEDSAMYFCASSEQGKRNTEAFFGQGTRLTVV.

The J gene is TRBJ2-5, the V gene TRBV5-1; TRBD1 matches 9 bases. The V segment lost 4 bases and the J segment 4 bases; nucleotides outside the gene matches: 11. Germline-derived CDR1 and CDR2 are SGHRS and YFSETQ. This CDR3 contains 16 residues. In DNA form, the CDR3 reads TGCGCCAGCAGCAGCGGACAGGGGAGGGTCGGAGAGACCCAGTACTTC. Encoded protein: CASSSGQGRVGETQYF.

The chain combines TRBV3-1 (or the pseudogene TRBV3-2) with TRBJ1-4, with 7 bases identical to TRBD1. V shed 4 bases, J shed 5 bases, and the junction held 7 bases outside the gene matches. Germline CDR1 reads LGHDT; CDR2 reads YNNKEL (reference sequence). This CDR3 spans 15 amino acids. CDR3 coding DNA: TGTGCCAGCAGCCGTCGGGGGACAGTGAATGAAAAACTGTTTTTT. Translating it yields CASSRRGTVNEKLFF.

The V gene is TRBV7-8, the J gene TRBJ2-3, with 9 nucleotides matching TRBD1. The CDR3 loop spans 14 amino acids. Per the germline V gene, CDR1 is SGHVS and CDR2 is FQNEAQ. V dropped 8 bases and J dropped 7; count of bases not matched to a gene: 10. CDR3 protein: CASRQGGEGYTQYF. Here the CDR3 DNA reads TGTGCCAGCCGACAGGGGGGGGAAGGCTATACGCAGTATTTT.

The CDR3 DNA follows: TGTGCCAGCAAACGGGAGGCTGTCTATGGCTACACCTTC. It translates to CASKREAVYGYTF. This sequence joins TRBV2 and TRBJ1-2; no reliable D call. V gave up 7 bases and J gave up 4 bases, with 13 bases separating them. There are 13 residues in the CDR3. CDR1 is SNHLY, CDR2 FYNNEI, per germline.

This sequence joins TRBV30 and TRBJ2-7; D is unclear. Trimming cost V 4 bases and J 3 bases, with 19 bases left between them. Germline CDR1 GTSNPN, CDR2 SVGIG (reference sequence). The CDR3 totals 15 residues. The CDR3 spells CAWTPRGSQNYEQYF. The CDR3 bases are TGTGCCTGGACCCCCCGTGGTAGCCAAAACTACGAGCAGTACTTC.

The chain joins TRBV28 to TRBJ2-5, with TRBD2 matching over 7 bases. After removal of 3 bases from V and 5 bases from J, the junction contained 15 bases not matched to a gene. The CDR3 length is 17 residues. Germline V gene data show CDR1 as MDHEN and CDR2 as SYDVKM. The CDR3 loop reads CASSFESGWLADETQYF. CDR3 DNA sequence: TGTGCCAGCAGTTTTGAGTCGGGCTGGCTAGCGGATGAGACCCAGTACTTC. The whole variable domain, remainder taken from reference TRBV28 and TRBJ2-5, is DVKVTQSSRYLVKRTGEKVFLECVQDMDHENMFWYRQDPGLGLRLIYFSYDVKMKEKGDIPEGYSVSREKKERFSLILESASTNQTSMYLCASSFESGWLADETQYFGPGTRLLVL.

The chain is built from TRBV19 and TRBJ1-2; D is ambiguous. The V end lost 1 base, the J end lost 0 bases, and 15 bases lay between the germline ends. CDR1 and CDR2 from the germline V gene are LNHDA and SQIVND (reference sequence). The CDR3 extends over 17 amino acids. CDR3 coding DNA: TGTGCCAGTAGTATAGCTAGGCGTTCGAGCCCTAACTATGGCTACACCTTC. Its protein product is CASSIARRSSPNYGYTF.

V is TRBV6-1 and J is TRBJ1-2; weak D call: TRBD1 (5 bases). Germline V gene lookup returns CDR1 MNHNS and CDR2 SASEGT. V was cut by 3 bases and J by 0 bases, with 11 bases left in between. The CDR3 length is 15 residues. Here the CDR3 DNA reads TGTGCCAGCAGTGACCCGGCAGGGACTAACTATGGCTACACCTTC. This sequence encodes CASSDPAGTNYGYTF.

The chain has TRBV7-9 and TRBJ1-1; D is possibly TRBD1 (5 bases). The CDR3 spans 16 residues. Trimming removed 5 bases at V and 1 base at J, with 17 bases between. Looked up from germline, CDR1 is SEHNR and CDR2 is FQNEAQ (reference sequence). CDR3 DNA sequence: TGTGCCAGCAGCGCCAGACTTACCGACAGGAACACTGAAGCTTTCTTT. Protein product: CASSARLTDRNTEAFF.

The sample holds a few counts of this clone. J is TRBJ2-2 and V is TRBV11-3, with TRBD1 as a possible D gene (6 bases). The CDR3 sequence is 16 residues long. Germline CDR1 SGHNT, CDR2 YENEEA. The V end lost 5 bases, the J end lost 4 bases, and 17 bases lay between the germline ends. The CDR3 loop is CASSRDPGVSTGELFF. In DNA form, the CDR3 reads TGTGCCAGCAGCCGGGATCCAGGGGTGTCCACCGGGGAGCTGTTTTTT.

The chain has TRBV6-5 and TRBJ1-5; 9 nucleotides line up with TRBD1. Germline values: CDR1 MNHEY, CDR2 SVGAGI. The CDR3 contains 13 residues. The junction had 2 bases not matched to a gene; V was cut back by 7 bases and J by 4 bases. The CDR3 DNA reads TGTGCCAGCAAGACAGGGGGGAATCAGCCCCAGCATTTT. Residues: CASKTGGNQPQHF.

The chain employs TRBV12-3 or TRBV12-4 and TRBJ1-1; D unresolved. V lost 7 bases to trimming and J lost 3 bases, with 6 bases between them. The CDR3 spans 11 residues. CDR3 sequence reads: CASTRDTEAFF. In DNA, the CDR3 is TGTGCCAGCACGAGGGACACTGAAGCTTTCTTT.

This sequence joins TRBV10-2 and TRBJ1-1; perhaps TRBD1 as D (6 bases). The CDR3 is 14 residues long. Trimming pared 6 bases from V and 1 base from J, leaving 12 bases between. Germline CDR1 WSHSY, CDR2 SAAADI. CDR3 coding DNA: TGCGCCAGCAGAGCTACAGGGACGAACACTGAAGCTTTCTTT. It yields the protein CASRATGTNTEAFF.

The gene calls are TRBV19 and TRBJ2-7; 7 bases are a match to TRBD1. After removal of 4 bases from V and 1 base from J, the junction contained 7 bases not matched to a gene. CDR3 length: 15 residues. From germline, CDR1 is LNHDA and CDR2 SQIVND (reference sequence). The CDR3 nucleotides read TGTGCCAGTAGTAGGCAGGGGGACGGATCCTACGAGCAGTACTTC. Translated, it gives CASSRQGDGSYEQYF.

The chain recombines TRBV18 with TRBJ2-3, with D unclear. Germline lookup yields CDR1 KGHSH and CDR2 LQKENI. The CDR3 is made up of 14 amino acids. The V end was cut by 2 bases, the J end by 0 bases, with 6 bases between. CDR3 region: CASSPIPSTDTQYF. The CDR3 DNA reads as TGTGCCAGCTCACCAATCCCTAGCACAGATACGCAGTATTTT. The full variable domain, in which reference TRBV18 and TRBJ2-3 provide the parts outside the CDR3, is NAGVMQNPRHLVRRRGQEARLRCSPMKGHSHVYWYRQLPEEGLKFMVYLQKENIIDESGMPKERFSAEFPKEGPSILRIQQVVRGDSAAYFCASSPIPSTDTQYFGPGTRLTVL.

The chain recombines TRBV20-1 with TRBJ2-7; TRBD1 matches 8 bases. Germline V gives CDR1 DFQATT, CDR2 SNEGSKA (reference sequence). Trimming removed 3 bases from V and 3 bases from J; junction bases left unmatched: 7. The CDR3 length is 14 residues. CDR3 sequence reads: CSASVDRANYEQYF. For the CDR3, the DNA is TGCAGTGCTAGTGTGGACAGGGCGAACTACGAGCAGTACTTC.

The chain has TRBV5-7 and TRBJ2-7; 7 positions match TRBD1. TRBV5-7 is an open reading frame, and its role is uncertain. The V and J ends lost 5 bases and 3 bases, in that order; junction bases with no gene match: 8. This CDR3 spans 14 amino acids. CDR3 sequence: CASSPDRAYYEQYV. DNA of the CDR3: TGTGCCAGCAGTCCCGACAGGGCCTACTACGAGCAGTACGTC.

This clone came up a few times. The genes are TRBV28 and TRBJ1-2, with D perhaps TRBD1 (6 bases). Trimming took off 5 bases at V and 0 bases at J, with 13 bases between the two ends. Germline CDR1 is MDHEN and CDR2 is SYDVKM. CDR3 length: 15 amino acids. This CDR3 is CASSNAGVTNYGYTF. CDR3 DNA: TGTGCCAGCAGTAATGCAGGGGTTACTAACTATGGCTACACCTTC.

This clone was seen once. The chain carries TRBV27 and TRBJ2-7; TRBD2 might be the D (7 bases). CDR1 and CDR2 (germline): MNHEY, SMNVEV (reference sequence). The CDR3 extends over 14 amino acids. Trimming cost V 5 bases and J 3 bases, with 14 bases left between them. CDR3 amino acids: CASSDSGDIYEQYF. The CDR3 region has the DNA TGTGCCAGCAGTGACAGCGGGGACATCTACGAGCAGTACTTC.

The CDR3 bases are TGTGCCAGCAGCCCAACAGGGACCTCCTACAATGAGCAGTTCTTC. The encoded protein is CASSPTGTSYNEQFF. The J gene is TRBJ2-1, the V gene TRBV6-6; a weak D match, TRBD1 (6 bases). Per germline, CDR1 MNHNY and CDR2 SVGAGI (reference sequence). Trimming shortened V by 6 bases and J by 0 bases, and 12 bases separated the two germline ends. The CDR3 sequence is 15 residues long.

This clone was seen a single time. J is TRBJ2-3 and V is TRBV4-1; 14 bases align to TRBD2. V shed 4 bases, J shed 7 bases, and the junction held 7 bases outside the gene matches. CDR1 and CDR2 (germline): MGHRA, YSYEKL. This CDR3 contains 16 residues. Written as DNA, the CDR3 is TGCGCCAGCAGCCGAGAGACTAGCGGGGGGGCTTATACGCAGTATTTT. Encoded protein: CASSRETSGGAYTQYF.

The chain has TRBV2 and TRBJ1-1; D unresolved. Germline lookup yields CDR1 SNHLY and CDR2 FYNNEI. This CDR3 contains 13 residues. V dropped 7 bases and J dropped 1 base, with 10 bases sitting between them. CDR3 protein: CASNIDSNTEAFF. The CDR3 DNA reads TGTGCCAGCAATATAGACTCGAACACTGAAGCTTTCTTT.

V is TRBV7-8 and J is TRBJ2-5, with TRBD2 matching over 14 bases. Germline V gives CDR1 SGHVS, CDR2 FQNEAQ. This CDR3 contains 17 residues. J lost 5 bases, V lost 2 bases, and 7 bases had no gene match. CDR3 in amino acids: CASSLRGLAGVGETQYF. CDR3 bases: TGTGCCAGCAGCTTAAGGGGACTAGCGGGAGTTGGGGAGACCCAGTACTTC.

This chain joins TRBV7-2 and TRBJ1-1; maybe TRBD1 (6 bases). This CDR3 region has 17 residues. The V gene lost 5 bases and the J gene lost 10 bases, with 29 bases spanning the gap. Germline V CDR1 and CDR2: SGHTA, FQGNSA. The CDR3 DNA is TGTGCCAGCAGCCCACAAACCGAGCTCAGAGGACAGCTCGGAGCTTTCTTT. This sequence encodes CASSPQTELRGQLGAFF. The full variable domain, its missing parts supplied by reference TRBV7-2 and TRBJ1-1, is GAGVSQSPSNKVTEKGKDVELRCDPISGHTALYWYRQSLGQGLEFLIYFQGNSAPDKSGLPSDRFSAERTGGSVSTLTIQRTQQEDSAVYLCASSPQTELRGQLGAFFGQGTRLTVV.

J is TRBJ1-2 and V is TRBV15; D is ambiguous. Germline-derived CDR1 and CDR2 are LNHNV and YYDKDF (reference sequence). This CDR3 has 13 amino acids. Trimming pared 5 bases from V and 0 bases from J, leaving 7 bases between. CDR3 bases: TGTGCCACCAGCCGGGTGCCTAACTATGGCTACACCTTC. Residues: CATSRVPNYGYTF.

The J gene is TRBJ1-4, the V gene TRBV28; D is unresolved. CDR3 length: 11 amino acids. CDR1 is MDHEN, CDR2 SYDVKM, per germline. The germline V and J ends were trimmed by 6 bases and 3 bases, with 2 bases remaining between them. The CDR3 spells CASSSNEKLFF. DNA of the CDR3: TGTGCCAGCAGCTCTAATGAAAAACTGTTTTTT.

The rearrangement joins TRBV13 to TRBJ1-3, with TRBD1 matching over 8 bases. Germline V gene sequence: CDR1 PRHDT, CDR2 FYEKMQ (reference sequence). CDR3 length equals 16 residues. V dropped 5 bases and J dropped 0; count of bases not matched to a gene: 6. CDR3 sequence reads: CASSLQDRVSGNTIYF. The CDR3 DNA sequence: TGTGCCAGCAGCCTGCAGGACAGGGTCTCTGGAAACACCATATATTTT.